A single sample gave rise to the 30 T cell receptor beta chains below, sequenced in a study of OX40 agonist ivuxolimab in advanced cancers. Some clones are missing from TCRdb's copy, which holds only in-frame ones; the method was immunoSEQ multiplex PCR. The sample includes about 75,000 clones, more than 90% seen only once; the top ten take under 0.4%. This sample comprised CD4+ or CD8+ T cells sorted from blood, obtained in a trial of the OX40 agonist ivuxolimab. The source of these receptors is an adult with an advanced solid tumor such as melanoma, head and neck, liver or kidney cancer.

In the case of this clone: An end of the junction differs from the germline gene, which may be a read error. As DNA, the CDR3 is TGTGCCAGCAGACAGACCGGGGAGCTGGTTTTT. The encoded protein is CASRQTGELVF. The chain uses TRBV6-5 and TRBJ2-2, with D possibly matching TRBD2 (5 bases). Germline V gene data show CDR1 as MNHEY and CDR2 as SVGAGI. The CDR3 is 11 amino acids.

The chain is built from TRBV6-5 and TRBJ2-7; the D is unclear. CDR3 length equals 15 residues. Germline V lookup: CDR1 MNHEY, CDR2 SVGAGI. Trimming removed 0 bases from V and 5 bases from J, with 14 bases in between. CDR3 DNA: TGTGCCAGCAGTTACTCGGCTTTTACAGAGAACGAGCAGTACTTC. It is translated as CASSYSAFTENEQYF.

V gene TRBV2 combines with J gene TRBJ1-2; D is ambiguous. This CDR3 has 14 residues. Trimming left V 6 bases short and J 0 bases short, with 11 bases between. Germline values: CDR1 SNHLY, CDR2 FYNNEI. CDR3 region: CASRERTTNYGYTF. In nucleotides, the CDR3 is TGTGCCAGCAGAGAACGGACCACTAACTATGGCTACACCTTC.

This chain joins TRBV2 and TRBJ2-1, with a possible D match to TRBD1 (5 bases). CDR3 length: 12 amino acids. V dropped 7 bases and J dropped 8 bases, with 12 bases sitting between them. Germline lookup yields CDR1 SNHLY and CDR2 FYNNEI. CDR3 nucleotide sequence: TGTGCCAGCACCTCTGTGGGGCATGAGCAGTTCTTC. Encoded protein: CASTSVGHEQFF.

The chain uses TRBV11-1 and TRBJ2-5; the D is unclear. The germline V gene has CDR1 SGHAT and CDR2 FQDESV (reference sequence). Trimming took 2 bases from V and 5 from J, leaving 12 bases between them. This CDR3 has 14 residues. As DNA, the CDR3 is TGTGCCAGCAGCTTATATCTGCATTCTGAGACCCAGTACTTC. Translation gives CASSLYLHSETQYF.

The chain joins TRBV5-1 to TRBJ2-2; TRBD1 might be the D (6 bases). V was clipped by 2 bases and J by 8 bases, with 13 bases between them. The V gene's germline CDR1 is SGHRS and CDR2 YFSETQ. CDR3 length equals 14 residues. CDR3 in amino acids: CASSFGQLGGELFF. CDR3 in DNA: TGCGCCAGCAGCTTTGGACAGCTGGGGGGGGAGCTGTTTTTT.

The rearrangement uses TRBV27 and TRBJ2-3; no clear D. Germline CDR1 MNHEY, CDR2 SMNVEV (reference sequence). This CDR3 is 11 amino acids long. With 5 bases removed from V and 2 bases from J, the gap between germline ends came to 2 bases. The CDR3: CASSHTDTQYF. CDR3 nucleotide sequence: TGTGCCAGCAGTCACACAGATACGCAGTATTTT.

This chain connects TRBV28 to TRBJ2-1; 11 nucleotides agree with TRBD1. The CDR3 consists of 13 residues. Germline CDR1 and CDR2: MDHEN and SYDVKM. V gave up 5 bases and J gave up 14 bases; unmatched junction bases: 8. CDR3 in DNA: TGTGCCAGCAGTACTCGGGACAGGGGGAAAGAGTTCTTC. The encoded protein is CASSTRDRGKEFF.

The rearrangement links TRBV28 to TRBJ1-2; weak D call: TRBD1 (5 bases). This CDR3 is built from 13 residues. V gave up 6 bases and J gave up 5 bases, with 13 bases separating them. The germline V gene encodes CDR1 MDHEN and CDR2 SYDVKM. This CDR3 reads CASSLDIPYGYTF. The CDR3 DNA is TGTGCCAGCAGCTTGGACATTCCATATGGCTACACCTTC.

The rearrangement uses TRBV7-7 and TRBJ2-1; tentative D call: TRBD2 (6 bases). The V end was cut by 2 bases, the J end by 2 bases, with 22 bases between. The CDR3 runs 19 residues. Germline V gene sequence: CDR1 SSHAT, CDR2 FNYEAQ (reference sequence). This chain's CDR3 is CASSLFPGSAGTAYNEQFF. CDR3 coding DNA: TGTGCCAGCAGCTTATTTCCCGGGTCGGCGGGGACGGCCTACAATGAGCAGTTCTTC.

The chain uses TRBV7-8 and TRBJ2-7, with TRBD2 matching over 9 bases. Germline lookup yields CDR1 SGHVS and CDR2 FQNEAQ. Germline trimming cut 2 bases from V and 3 bases from J; bases unmatched to any gene: 5. The CDR3 has 15 amino acids. CDR3 coding DNA: TGTGCCAGCAGCTTACGGAGACTAGCGGACTACGAGCAGTACTTC. Protein product: CASSLRRLADYEQYF.

This rearrangement joins TRBV29-1 to TRBJ1-1, with 8 nucleotides matching TRBD1. Germline loops: CDR1 SQVTM, CDR2 ANQGSEA. J was trimmed by 2 bases and V by 6 bases; bases with no gene match: 2. This CDR3 region has 12 residues. The CDR3 region has the DNA TGCAGCGTAGGACAGGGCAACACTGAAGCTTTCTTT. As protein: CSVGQGNTEAFF.

The chain couples TRBV28 to TRBJ2-7, with D perhaps being TRBD1 or TRBD2 (5 bases each). The CDR3 runs 12 residues. The germline V and J ends were trimmed by 7 bases and 12 bases, with 19 bases remaining between them. The germline CDR1 and CDR2 sequences are MDHEN and SYDVKM. The CDR3 reads CASKDEGRGLYF. The CDR3 DNA sequence: TGTGCCAGCAAAGATGAGGGGCGCGGACTGTACTTC.

The rearrangement uses TRBV7-2 and TRBJ2-7; 8 bases are a match to TRBD1. The J segment lost 5 bases and the V segment lost 6 bases, leaving 9 bases of the junction unmatched. CDR1 is SGHTA and CDR2 is FQGNSA in the germline V gene. The length of the CDR3 is 14 residues. The CDR3 loop reads CASSRQGTENEQYF. The CDR3 DNA reads TGTGCCAGCAGTCGACAGGGGACGGAGAACGAGCAGTACTTC.

This clone is a singleton in its sample. Within the sample, other DNA sequences also encode this same CDR3. J is TRBJ1-1 and V is TRBV6-5; D ambiguous. CDR1 is MNHEY and CDR2 is SVGAGI in the germline V gene. V was cut by 0 bases and J by 5 bases, with 10 bases left in between. The CDR3 totals 14 residues. The CDR3 coding sequence is TGTGCCAGCAGTTACTCAAGAGGGAGGACTGAAGCTTTCTTT. Protein product: CASSYSRGRTEAFF.

The chain employs TRBV2 and TRBJ1-6, with TRBD1 as a possible D gene (6 bases). From germline, CDR1 is SNHLY and CDR2 FYNNEI. V was clipped by 4 bases and J by 10 bases, with 14 bases between them. This CDR3 is 14 amino acids long. In nucleotides, the CDR3 is TGTGCCAGCAGTGCCCAGCAGGGGACGTCACCCCTCCACTTT. Translated: CASSAQQGTSPLHF.

The chain links TRBV5-1 to TRBJ2-1, with 8 positions matching TRBD2. Germline V gene data show CDR1 as SGHRS and CDR2 as YFSETQ. The CDR3 extends over 14 amino acids. The V and J ends lost 5 bases and 5 bases, in that order; junction bases with no gene match: 6. The CDR3 protein is CASRGTSGNNEQFF. CDR3 DNA sequence: TGCGCCAGCAGGGGTACTAGCGGCAACAATGAGCAGTTCTTC.

The chain combines TRBV9 with TRBJ1-2; D uncertain. Germline values: CDR1 SGDLS, CDR2 YYNGEE. The V end lost 2 bases, the J end lost 1 base, and 9 bases lay between the germline ends. The CDR3 is 14 amino acids. The CDR3 DNA reads as TGTGCCAGCAGCGTTAGGACTAATAACTATGGCTACACCTTC. Encoded protein: CASSVRTNNYGYTF.

The chain is built from TRBV7-8 and TRBJ1-3; tentative D call: TRBD1 (5 bases). CDR3 size: 16 residues. Per the germline V gene, CDR1 is SGHVS and CDR2 is FQNEAQ. V was shortened by 3 bases and J by 0 bases, with 12 bases between the two germline ends. CDR3 bases: TGTGCCAGCAGCTTTGGGGCAGGCAACTCTGGAAACACCATATATTTT. Protein: CASSFGAGNSGNTIYF.

This rearrangement joins TRBV10-3 to TRBJ2-5; perhaps TRBD2 as D (5 bases). Trimming shortened V by 4 bases and J by 5 bases, and 11 bases separated the two germline ends. Per the germline V gene, CDR1 is ENHRY and CDR2 is SYGVKD. The CDR3 length is 13 residues. CDR3 in DNA: TGTGCCATCAGTGTTAGCCCGGGGGAGACCCAGTACTTC. Its translation: CAISVSPGETQYF.

V gene TRBV18 combines with J gene TRBJ1-1; 9 bases are shared with TRBD1. V lost 4 bases and J lost 4; bases outside the gene matches: 1. Germline CDR1 reads KGHSH; CDR2 reads LQKENI. CDR3 length: 13 amino acids. The CDR3 sequence is CASSLGQGTEAFF. DNA of the CDR3: TGTGCCAGCTCACTGGGACAGGGCACTGAAGCTTTCTTT.

The rearrangement uses TRBV9 and TRBJ2-2; no definite D call. Trimming stripped 0 bases from V and 7 bases from J, with 4 bases between. Germline loops: CDR1 SGDLS, CDR2 YYNGEE. CDR3 size: 12 residues. Here the CDR3 reads CASSVELGELFF. The CDR3 nucleotides read TGTGCCAGCAGCGTAGAGCTCGGGGAGCTGTTTTTT. Full variable domain (rest looked up from reference TRBV9 and TRBJ2-2): DSGVTQTPKHLITATGQRVTLRCSPRSGDLSVYWYQQSLDQGLQFLIQYYNGEERAKGNILERFSAQQFPDLHSELNLSSLELGDSALYFCASSVELGELFFGEGSRLTVL.

For this clone: Other DNA sequences of this sample code for an identical CDR3. The chain carries TRBV7-2 and TRBJ2-7, with 8 bases lining up with TRBD1. This CDR3 spans 12 amino acids. With V trimmed by 5 bases and J by 4 bases, 1 base remained unmatched. CDR1 SGHTA and CDR2 FQGNSA come from the germline V gene. The CDR3 DNA sequence: TGTGCCAGCAGCCGACAGGGGTACGAGCAGTACTTC. Translated, it gives CASSRQGYEQYF.

The chain joins TRBV19 to TRBJ1-5; D possibly corresponds to TRBD1 (5 bases). The germline gives CDR1 LNHDA, CDR2 SQIVND (reference sequence). The CDR3 extends over 13 amino acids. Trimming removed 8 bases from V and 7 bases from J, with 15 bases in between. The CDR3 nucleotides are TGTGCCAGTTCAGAGCCAGGGCAACAGCCCCAGCATTTT. Protein product: CASSEPGQQPQHF.

This clone was recorded only once. The V and J genes are TRBV7-8 and TRBJ1-1; the D gene is possibly TRBD1 (5 bases). The CDR3 has 14 residues. The V end was cut by 1 base, the J end by 4 bases, with 10 bases between. CDR1 is SGHVS, CDR2 FQNEAQ, per germline. In DNA form, the CDR3 reads TGTGCCAGCAGCTTAGGGGCAGGGATCACTGAAGCTTTCTTT. Protein product: CASSLGAGITEAFF.

The chain combines TRBV5-8 with TRBJ1-3; D perhaps matches TRBD1 (5 bases). The CDR3 covers 15 residues. Germline CDR1 SGHTS, CDR2 YDEGEE. The V end was cut by 4 bases, the J end by 0 bases, with 11 bases between. The CDR3 region is CASSRDSYSGNTIYF. As DNA, the CDR3 is TGTGCCAGCAGCCGGGACTCGTACTCTGGAAACACCATATATTTT.

The rearrangement links TRBV6-1 to TRBJ1-6; 8 bases are a match to TRBD1. The germline V gene has CDR1 MNHNS and CDR2 SASEGT. The CDR3 runs 15 residues. V shed 7 bases, J shed 8 bases, and the junction held 10 bases outside the gene matches. DNA of the CDR3: TGTGCCAGCAACCCACTCGACAGGGGTGATTCACCCCTCCACTTT. Its protein is CASNPLDRGDSPLHF.

This clone was observed once. The V gene is TRBV2, the J gene TRBJ1-4; TRBD1 aligns across 8 bases. The CDR3 runs to 15 residues. Germline V CDR1 and CDR2: SNHLY, FYNNEI. The V and J ends lost 3 bases and 8 bases, in that order; junction bases with no gene match: 8. CDR3 sequence reads: CASSDRGQVTEKLFF. DNA for the CDR3: TGTGCCAGCAGTGATCGGGGACAGGTGACAGAAAAACTGTTTTTT.

The chain carries TRBV5-6 and TRBJ1-6, with D tentatively TRBD1 (6 bases). The CDR3 loop spans 16 amino acids. The germline V and J ends were trimmed by 1 base and 4 bases, with 12 bases remaining between them. CDR1 is SGHDT and CDR2 is YYEEEE in the germline V gene. For the CDR3, the DNA is TGTGCCAGCAGCTTGCGGGGGGCGACTTATAATTCACCCCTCCACTTT. The encoded protein is CASSLRGATYNSPLHF.

The chain uses TRBV5-4 and TRBJ1-2; 7 bases are a match to TRBD1. Germline V gene sequence: CDR1 SGHNT, CDR2 YYREEE (reference sequence). After removal of 4 bases from V and 8 bases from J, the junction contained 11 bases not matched to a gene. The CDR3 length is 14 residues. CDR3 in amino acids: CASSPGDRPTGYTF. CDR3 DNA: TGTGCCAGCAGCCCGGGGGACAGACCAACCGGCTACACCTTC. The entire variable domain, with the rest obtained from reference TRBV5-4 and TRBJ1-2, is as follows: ETGVTQSPTHLIKTRGQQVTLRCSSQSGHNTVSWYQQALGQGPQFIFQYYREEENGRGNFPPRFSGLQFPNYSSELNVNALELDDSALYLCASSPGDRPTGYTFGSGTRLTVV.